This T cell receptor beta chain was identified during a study of cytomegalovirus exposure and HLA in healthy donors. 60 Vbeta and 13 Jbeta primers were used in PCR. The protocol was immunoSEQ multiplex PCR, while the TCRdb copy is restricted to in-frame clones and leaves out a portion. The sample lists under 150,000 clones, approximately 80% occurring once. This clone was counted once. All the people who gave samples were healthy bone marrow donors. There were likely unrecorded immune exposures, though donors were nominally healthy when sampled. The sample was PBMCs. The sequence was obtained from a man aged 50-60 years in good health and CMV-seronegative.

The CDR3 region has the DNA TGTGCCTGGAGTCAGGGCGAGCAGTACTTC. This translates into CAWSQGEQYF. The V call is TRBV30, the J call TRBJ2-7, with D possibly matching TRBD1 (5 bases). Germline loops: CDR1 GTSNPN, CDR2 SVGIG (reference sequence). The V and J ends lost 2 bases and 6 bases respectively, with 5 bases between them. The CDR3 has 10 amino acids. The full variable domain, its missing parts supplied by reference TRBV30 and TRBJ2-7, is SQTIHQWPATLVQPVGSPLSLECTVEGTSNPNLYWYRQAAGRGLQLLFYSVGIGQISSEVPQNLSASRPQDRQFILSSKKLLLSDSGFYLCAWSQGEQYFGPGTRLTVT.